This record concerns one T cell receptor beta chain sequence. The antigen remains undetermined. The sample is drawn from a study of T cell responses to AZD1222 COVID-19 vaccine. Profiled with immunoSEQ multiplex PCR; TCRdb holds only in-frame clones, not every one. This sample has 150,000 to 200,000 clones; around 92% occur once, and the top ten carry 0.7% to 0.9%. The CDR3 is made up of 14 amino acids. The germline V and J ends were trimmed by 2 bases and 1 base, with 8 bases remaining between them. Looked up from germline, CDR1 is KGHSH and CDR2 is LQKENI. Whole-study findings and limits: Donors were largely white British and mainly female; clonal diversity was possibly underestimated.

This specimen was peripheral blood, taken on day 0 of AZD1222 vaccination. The receptor's source is an adult in good health. The J gene is TRBJ2-5, the V gene TRBV18; D gene uncertain. The CDR3 is CASSPGGSQETQYF. Written as DNA, the CDR3 is TGTGCCAGCTCACCAGGCGGCTCCCAAGAGACCCAGTACTTC.